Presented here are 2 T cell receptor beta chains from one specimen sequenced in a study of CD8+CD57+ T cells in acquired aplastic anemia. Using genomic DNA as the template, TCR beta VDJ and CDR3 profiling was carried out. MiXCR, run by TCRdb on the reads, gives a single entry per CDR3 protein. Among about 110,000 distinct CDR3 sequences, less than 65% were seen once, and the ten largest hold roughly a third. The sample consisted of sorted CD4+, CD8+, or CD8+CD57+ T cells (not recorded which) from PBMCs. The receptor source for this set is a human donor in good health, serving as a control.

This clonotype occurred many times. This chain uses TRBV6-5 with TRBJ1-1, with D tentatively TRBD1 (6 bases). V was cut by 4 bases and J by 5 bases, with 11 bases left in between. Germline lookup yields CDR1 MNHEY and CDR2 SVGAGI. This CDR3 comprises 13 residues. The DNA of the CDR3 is TGTGCCAGCAGTTCAACAGGGAGTACTGAAGCTTTCTTT. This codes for CASSSTGSTEAFF.

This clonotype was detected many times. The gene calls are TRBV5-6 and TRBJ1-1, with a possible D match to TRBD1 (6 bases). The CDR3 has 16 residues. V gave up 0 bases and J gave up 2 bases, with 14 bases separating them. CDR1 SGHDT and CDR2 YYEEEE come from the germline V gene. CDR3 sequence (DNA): TGTGCCAGCAGCTTGGAGGTAGGGGGGACCAACACTGAAGCTTTCTTT. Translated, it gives CASSLEVGGTNTEAFF.